This T cell receptor (beta chain) comes out of a study of blood T cells in healthy people across ages. Study findings and constraints: Among long-lived donors, naive CD4+ cells were more numerous and diversity higher than in aged donors.

With a J-beta primer mix and a sample-barcoded 5' primer, a second PCR ran roughly 6 to 11 cycles. TCRdb passed the 5' RACE reads through MiXCR, listing each CDR3 protein once. There are roughly 1,300,000 distinct CDR3 sequences in the sample; approximately 59% occur only once, and about 6.7% lies in the top ten. The CDR3 has 16 residues. Trimming removed 5 bases from V and 0 bases from J; junction bases left unmatched: 8. Concerning this clonotype: Its antigen is not known.

V and J are TRBV12-3 or TRBV12-4 and TRBJ1-1, with TRBD1 identical over 8 bases. The TCR comes from a man younger than 35 in good health. What was sequenced was blood. CDR3 DNA sequence: TGTGCCAGCAGTCCTCCAGGGGGCTTCCTGAACACTGAAGCTTTCTTT. It is translated as CASSPPGGFLNTEAFF.